The present TCR beta chain was sequenced within a study of cytomegalovirus exposure and HLA in healthy donors. This CDR3 comprises 15 residues. Germline-derived CDR1 and CDR2 are MDHEN and SYDVKM. V was clipped by 6 bases and J by 1 base, with 13 bases between them. Data came from immunoSEQ multiplex PCR; TCRdb stores just in-frame clones and leaves some out. The repertoire holds around 250,000 clones, with about nine tenths as singletons. Donors came from a validation cohort of some 130 subjects, distinct from the first 666-subject cohort. The material sequenced was PBMCs. This sequence originates from a woman aged 25 to 45 in good health and CMV-seronegative. V is TRBV28 and J is TRBJ1-5; D gene uncertain. The CDR3 coding sequence is TGTGCCAGCAGGCCTACGGCGGAAAGCAATCAGCCCCAGCATTTT. Protein sequence: CASRPTAESNQPQHF.